These 18 T cell receptor beta chains came from one sample sequenced in a study of beta chain features in type 1 diabetes. Of the isolated RNA, all was reverse transcribed, and so the sequenced material was expressed TCRB transcripts. Method: immunoSEQ multiplex PCR; TCRdb's copy keeps in-frame clones and lacks some. The sample holds 450,000 or so clones, about 10% seen once. The source material was naive CD4+ T cells from blood. The receptors were sampled from a young woman in good health.

The CDR3 here is CASSRYEKLFF. CDR3 nucleotides: TGTGCCAGCAGCAGATATGAAAAACTGTTTTTT. The chain uses TRBV7-2 and TRBJ1-4; unclear D gene. This CDR3 is built from 11 residues. Trimming left V 5 bases short and J 6 bases short, with 4 bases between. Germline-derived CDR1 and CDR2 are SGHTA and FQGNSA.

This clone showed up just a few times. V gene TRBV5-6 combines with J gene TRBJ2-6, with TRBD2 as a possible D gene (5 bases). CDR3 length: 15 residues. The ends were cut back, 4 bases at V and 0 bases at J, with 8 bases in the middle. The germline CDR1 and CDR2 sequences are SGHDT and YYEEEE. The CDR3 nucleotides are TGTGCCAGCAGCCGGGGTTCCTCTGGGGCCAACGTCCTGACTTTC. Translating it yields CASSRGSSGANVLTF.

This clone has just a few counts. Other DNA variants within this sample encode the same CDR3. The rearrangement links TRBV6-5 to TRBJ1-1, with unresolved D. Germline V lookup: CDR1 MNHEY, CDR2 SVGAGI. CDR3 length equals 12 residues. V lost 0 bases and J lost 5, with 4 bases in between. The CDR3 nucleotides are TGTGCCAGCAGTTACTCGAATACTGAAGCTTTCTTT. Translated: CASSYSNTEAFF.

The V call is TRBV7-6, the J call TRBJ2-5; D uncertain. The ends were cut back, 1 base at V and 2 bases at J, with 11 bases in the middle. Germline V gives CDR1 SGHVS, CDR2 FNYEAQ. This CDR3 has 15 amino acids. CDR3 sequence reads: CASSLGSGRQETQYF. The CDR3 nucleotides read TGTGCCAGCAGCTTAGGATCTGGAAGACAAGAGACCCAGTACTTC.

V and J are TRBV7-9 and TRBJ2-1; TRBD2 agrees at 10 bases. CDR3 length: 18 amino acids. Germline V gene lookup returns CDR1 SEHNR and CDR2 FQNEAQ (reference sequence). With 5 bases clipped from V and 4 bases from J, the junction kept 14 bases outside the gene matches. In DNA, the CDR3 is TGTGCCAGCAGCCACAGGAAAGGACTAGCGGTTTCATACAATGAGCAGTTCTTC. This gives the protein CASSHRKGLAVSYNEQFF.

The chain combines TRBV7-2 with TRBJ2-1, with D perhaps matching TRBD1 (6 bases). With 4 bases removed from V and 10 bases from J, the gap between germline ends came to 11 bases. CDR1 is SGHTA, CDR2 FQGNSA, per germline. The CDR3 spans 12 residues. The CDR3 DNA reads TGTGCCAGCAGCTATCACAGGGAGGAGCAGTTCTTC. It is translated as CASSYHREEQFF.

This clone was seen a few times. The gene calls are TRBV21-1 and TRBJ1-1. TRBV21-1 is assigned pseudogene status. This CDR3 region has 15 residues. DNA for the CDR3: TGTGCCAGCCCTCAATGGCTGGGGGATTCGACTGAAGCTTTCTTT. This encodes CASPQWLGDSTEAFF.

This clone showed up just a few times. The chain couples TRBV5-1 to TRBJ1-4; possible D gene TRBD1, 6 bases. V shed 4 bases and J shed 8 bases, with 9 bases lying between them. The CDR3 spans 12 residues. In germline, CDR1 is SGHRS, CDR2 YFSETQ. The DNA of the CDR3 is TGCGCCAGCAGCGTAGACAGGGAAAAACTGTTTTTT. Translation gives CASSVDREKLFF.

This chain connects TRBV14 to TRBJ2-1, with TRBD1 identical over 7 bases. CDR1 SGHDN and CDR2 FVKESK come from the germline V gene. The J segment lost 7 bases and the V segment lost 4 bases, leaving 7 bases of the junction unmatched. This CDR3 has 14 amino acids. CDR3 DNA: TGTGCCAGCAGCCTTTGGACAGGCCCTAATGAGCAGTTCTTC. Its translation: CASSLWTGPNEQFF.

The chain joins TRBV5-1 to TRBJ2-5; D is undetermined. The CDR3 has 12 residues. Germline CDR1 and CDR2: SGHRS and YFSETQ. Trimming shortened V by 0 bases and J by 5 bases, and 5 bases separated the two germline ends. Here the CDR3 reads CASSLGSETQYF. The CDR3 DNA follows: TGCGCCAGCAGCTTGGGGTCGGAGACCCAGTACTTC.

A few counts support this clone. The gene calls are TRBV7-3 and TRBJ2-1; possibly TRBD1 or TRBD2 for D (6 bases each). The germline V gene has CDR1 SGHTA and CDR2 FQGTGA. The CDR3 runs to 17 residues. V dropped 1 base and J dropped 3 bases, with 16 bases sitting between them. In nucleotides, the CDR3 is TGTGCCAGCAGCTTAAGGGGGGCGCTAAAGGACTACAATGAGCAGTTCTTC. Translating it yields CASSLRGALKDYNEQFF.

This chain uses TRBV2 with TRBJ2-2, with D uncertain. In germline, CDR1 is SNHLY, CDR2 FYNNEI. CDR3 length equals 14 residues. Between the trimmed V and J ends, which lost 2 bases and 0 bases, there was a span of 4 bases. The CDR3 DNA is TGTGCCAGCAGTGAAACAGCGAACACCGGGGAGCTGTTTTTT. This encodes CASSETANTGELFF.

This chain connects TRBV29-1 to TRBJ1-4, with TRBD1 matching 9 bases. J lost 4 bases, V lost 1 base, and 10 bases had no gene match. The CDR3 runs 17 residues. Germline CDR1 reads SQVTM; CDR2 reads ANQGSEA. The CDR3 nucleotides read TGCAGCGTTGAAGTGCCGGGACAGGGTTTCTTTAATGAAAAACTGTTTTTT. It yields the protein CSVEVPGQGFFNEKLFF.

The chain joins TRBV7-9 to TRBJ2-1, with TRBD1 matching 8 bases. J was trimmed by 2 bases and V by 1 base; bases with no gene match: 13. The V gene's germline CDR1 is SEHNR and CDR2 FQNEAQ (reference sequence). The CDR3 covers 19 residues. CDR3: CASSLESWTGPPPYNEQFF. The CDR3 bases are TGTGCCAGCAGCTTAGAGAGTTGGACAGGGCCCCCGCCCTACAATGAGCAGTTCTTC.

The table lists this clone with a few counts. J is TRBJ2-1 and V is TRBV2; 7 bases match TRBD1. V was pared by 6 bases and J by 0 bases, with 2 bases of the junction left unmatched. The CDR3 extends over 14 amino acids. From germline, CDR1 is SNHLY and CDR2 FYNNEI. The CDR3 nucleotides are TGTGCCAGCAGGCGACAGGGCTCCTACAATGAGCAGTTCTTC. Its protein is CASRRQGSYNEQFF.

As DNA, the CDR3 is TGTGCCAGCAGCGCCGAGCAGGGGATGTTCACCCAGTACTTC. It is translated as CASSAEQGMFTQYF. The V call is TRBV5-6, the J call TRBJ2-5, with TRBD1 as a possible D gene (6 bases). V lost 4 bases, J lost 8 bases, and 18 bases lay in between. Per germline, CDR1 SGHDT and CDR2 YYEEEE. The CDR3 runs to 14 residues.

The chain carries TRBV9 and TRBJ2-3; D uncertain. The CDR3 consists of 15 residues. The V end lost 0 bases, the J end lost 6 bases, and 14 bases lay between the germline ends. Germline CDR1 reads SGDLS; CDR2 reads YYNGEE. This CDR3 reads CASSVDVGNSDTQYF. CDR3 nucleotide sequence: TGTGCCAGCAGCGTAGATGTGGGTAACTCCGATACGCAGTATTTT.

J is TRBJ2-5 and V is TRBV5-1, with D unclear. V shed 3 bases and J shed 0 bases, with 3 bases lying between them. The CDR3 runs to 12 residues. Germline-derived CDR1 and CDR2 are SGHRS and YFSETQ. DNA of the CDR3: TGCGCCAGCAGCTGGAACCAAGAGACCCAGTACTTC. Amino acid sequence: CASSWNQETQYF.